One and the same sample provided the 30 T cell receptor beta chains below, sequenced in a study of T cells in Graves' hyperthyroidism and ophthalmopathy. The CDR3 regions of TCR beta were amplified from RNA transcripts. The TCR CDR3 was amplified in a first-round RT-PCR using the HTBI primer set. TCRdb recomputed calls from the multiplex PCR reads with MiXCR, one row per CDR3 protein. Of around 250,000 distinct CDR3 sequences listed, less than 15% are singletons. Sequenced sample: blood. The receptors originated from a middle-aged woman with Graves' hyperthyroidism that later progressed to Graves' ophthalmopathy.

This clonotype was detected many times. The gene calls are TRBV11-2 and TRBJ2-7; D tentatively reads TRBD1 or TRBD2 (5 bases each). The ends were cut back, 5 bases at V and 5 bases at J, with 22 bases in the middle. Germline assignment: CDR1 SGHAT and CDR2 FQNNGV. The CDR3 loop spans 16 amino acids. CDR3 coding DNA: TGTGCCAGCAGCCACGGACGCGGCGGGCAGGGTCACGAGCAGTACTTC. Protein sequence: CASSHGRGGQGHEQYF.

The chain recombines TRBV27 with TRBJ2-1; 12 nucleotides agree with TRBD2. V trimming: 5 bases; J trimming: 7 bases; junction bases outside the gene matches: 6. CDR3 size: 15 residues. The V gene's germline CDR1 is MNHEY and CDR2 SMNVEV (reference sequence). CDR3 sequence: CASSPSGTSGNEQFF. CDR3 in DNA: TGTGCCAGCAGTCCCTCCGGGACTAGCGGGAATGAGCAGTTCTTC.

This clonotype was recorded at least ten times. The chain couples TRBV28 to TRBJ1-5; TRBD1 matches 7 bases. The CDR3 is made up of 16 amino acids. J was trimmed by 3 bases and V by 2 bases; bases with no gene match: 7. CDR1 is MDHEN and CDR2 is SYDVKM in the germline V gene. This chain's CDR3 is CASSLQGTALNQPQHF. Here the CDR3 DNA reads TGTGCCAGCAGTTTACAGGGGACAGCCCTCAATCAGCCCCAGCATTTT.

Ten or more counts support this clonotype. The chain recombines TRBV5-6 with TRBJ2-1, with TRBD2 identical over 9 bases. V shed 1 base, J shed 5 bases, and the junction held 7 bases outside the gene matches. The CDR3 spans 16 residues. CDR1 and CDR2 from the germline V gene are SGHDT and YYEEEE. CDR3 coding DNA: TGTGCCAGCAGCTTGCTCGAACTAGCGGGCCACAATGAGCAGTTCTTC. It codes for CASSLLELAGHNEQFF.

In its sample, this clonotype was seen many times. The genes are TRBV6-1 and TRBJ2-2; maybe TRBD2 (5 bases). This CDR3 has 15 amino acids. V was pared by 7 bases and J by 2 bases, with 14 bases between. Germline-derived CDR1 and CDR2 are MNHNS and SASEGT. The CDR3 DNA reads TGTGCCAGCAACTTGGTGACGGGAAACACCGGGGAGCTGTTTTTT. It yields the protein CASNLVTGNTGELFF.

On this clonotype itself: A read error may explain this, as a much larger clone is one base away. The chain links TRBV25-1 to TRBJ2-1; 9 nucleotides align to TRBD1. This CDR3 contains 13 residues. From germline, CDR1 is MGHDK and CDR2 SYGVNS. This CDR3 reads CAGSNDRGYEQFF. The CDR3 DNA follows: TGTGCCGGCAGTAATGACAGGGGGTATGAGCAGTTCTTC.

This clonotype has ten or more counts. This chain links TRBV25-1 with TRBJ2-3; D unclear. The CDR3 sequence is 13 residues long. In germline, CDR1 is MGHDK, CDR2 SYGVNS. The V end was cut by 5 bases, the J end by 2 bases, with 8 bases between. CDR3 amino acids: CASSPDFTDTQYF. In DNA form, the CDR3 reads TGTGCCAGCAGTCCAGATTTCACAGATACGCAGTATTTT.

The chain carries TRBV11-2 and TRBJ2-5; 12 bases line up with TRBD2. With V trimmed by 3 bases and J by 4 bases, 6 bases remained unmatched. Germline V gives CDR1 SGHAT, CDR2 FQNNGV. This CDR3 has 16 residues. CDR3 sequence (DNA): TGTGCCAGCAGCTTTCGACTAGCGGGAGATGGAGAGACCCAGTACTTC. Protein sequence: CASSFRLAGDGETQYF. Full variable domain (rest looked up from reference TRBV11-2 and TRBJ2-5): EAGVAQSPRYKIIEKRQSVAFWCNPISGHATLYWYQQILGQGPKLLIQFQNNGVVDDSQLPKDRFSAERLKGVDSTLKIQPAKLEDSAVYLCASSFRLAGDGETQYFGPGTRLLVL.

This clonotype has at least ten counts. The chain combines TRBV28 with TRBJ1-4; D gene uncertain. The germline gives CDR1 MDHEN, CDR2 SYDVKM. This CDR3 contains 15 residues. V was cut by 6 bases and J by 0 bases, with 11 bases left in between. The DNA for the CDR3 is TGTGCCAGCAGGCCCTTTGGGGCAACTAATGAAAAACTGTTTTTT. Translated: CASRPFGATNEKLFF.

This clonotype was observed a handful of times. The rearrangement joins TRBV20-1 to TRBJ2-5, with D uncertain. Germline assignment: CDR1 DFQATT and CDR2 SNEGSKA (reference sequence). The CDR3 loop spans 10 amino acids. V was trimmed by 0 bases and J by 10 bases, leaving 6 bases between them. CDR3 amino acids: CSARDRVQYF. DNA of the CDR3: TGCAGTGCTAGAGACCGGGTCCAGTACTTC.

This clonotype appeared many times. This chain joins TRBV20-1 and TRBJ2-1, with 7 bases lining up with TRBD2. This CDR3 spans 14 amino acids. CDR1 is DFQATT, CDR2 SNEGSKA, per germline (reference sequence). V gave up 6 bases and J gave up 4 bases; unmatched junction bases: 9. The CDR3 bases are TGCAGTGCGGAACGGGGGGAGTGGTACAATGAGCAGTTCTTC. Its translation is CSAERGEWYNEQFF.

This clonotype came up many times. Here the CDR3 reads CASSQLAGPDTQYF. The CDR3 bases are TGTGCCAGCTCACAACTAGCGGGACCAGATACGCAGTATTTT. This chain connects TRBV18 to TRBJ2-3, with 10 nucleotides matching TRBD2. Losses at the gene ends were 4 bases for V and 4 bases for J; bases not matched to a gene: 2. The CDR3 covers 14 residues. The germline gives CDR1 KGHSH, CDR2 LQKENI.

This clonotype was seen only a few times. The rearrangement links TRBV5-6 to TRBJ2-7; possibly TRBD2 for D (6 bases). The germline gives CDR1 SGHDT, CDR2 YYEEEE. This CDR3 spans 13 amino acids. The V and J ends lost 7 bases and 3 bases respectively, with 14 bases between them. The CDR3 loop reads CASSAGGGYEQYF. Here the CDR3 DNA reads TGTGCCAGCTCGGCCGGGGGAGGCTACGAGCAGTACTTC.

This clonotype appeared a few times. The chain links TRBV5-1 to TRBJ2-7, with D unresolved. The V gene lost 0 bases and the J gene lost 2 bases, with 9 bases spanning the gap. Looked up from germline, CDR1 is SGHRS and CDR2 is YFSETQ. The CDR3 extends over 14 amino acids. CDR3 protein: CASSLAYRPYEQYF. DNA of the CDR3: TGCGCCAGCAGCTTGGCCTACCGCCCCTACGAGCAGTACTTC. Combining the CDR3 with reference TRBV5-1 and TRBJ2-7 gives the whole variable domain KAGVTQTPRYLIKTRGQQVTLSCSPISGHRSVSWYQQTPGQGLQFLFEYFSETQRNKGNFPGRFSGRQFSNSRSEMNVSTLELGDSALYLCASSLAYRPYEQYFGPGTRLTVT.

This clonotype was seen repeatedly, ten times or more. V usage is TRBV27 and J usage is TRBJ2-7; TRBD2 might be the D (5 bases). The CDR3 consists of 13 residues. V shed 8 bases and J shed 1 base, with 12 bases lying between them. Germline CDR1 and CDR2: MNHEY and SMNVEV (reference sequence). CDR3 region: CASGLGGSYEQYF. The CDR3 nucleotides are TGTGCCAGCGGCCTCGGCGGGTCCTACGAGCAGTACTTC.

This clonotype was counted many times. The chain uses TRBV28 and TRBJ2-7; D possibly corresponds to TRBD1 (5 bases). Deletions cut 3 bases from V and 6 bases from J, with 15 bases between. Germline values: CDR1 MDHEN, CDR2 SYDVKM. There are 14 residues in the CDR3. The CDR3 is CASSLGQGWSEQYF. Written as DNA, the CDR3 is TGTGCCAGCAGTTTGGGGCAGGGCTGGAGCGAGCAGTACTTC.

This clonotype was counted at least ten times. The chain is built from TRBV11-2 and TRBJ2-2; 9 bases align to TRBD1. Germline V CDR1 and CDR2: SGHAT, FQNNGV. The V gene end was trimmed by 2 bases and the J gene end by 5 bases; junction bases not matched to a gene: 3. The CDR3 runs to 15 residues. This chain's CDR3 is CASSLTGGQTGELFF. DNA of the CDR3: TGTGCCAGCAGCTTAACAGGGGGCCAAACCGGGGAGCTGTTTTTT.

This clonotype was recorded many times. The chain combines TRBV28 with TRBJ1-2; maybe TRBD1 (5 bases). The ends were cut back, 5 bases at V and 8 bases at J, with 21 bases in the middle. This CDR3 is built from 15 residues. The germline V gene encodes CDR1 MDHEN and CDR2 SYDVKM. CDR3 amino acids: CASSPRGRLLGGYTF. CDR3 nucleotides: TGTGCCAGCAGTCCACGGGGACGGCTACTTGGGGGCTACACCTTC.

This clonotype came up many times. This rearrangement joins TRBV15 to TRBJ2-1; D ambiguous. This CDR3 spans 15 amino acids. Trimming pared 0 bases from V and 0 bases from J, leaving 6 bases between. Per germline, CDR1 LNHNV and CDR2 YYDKDF (reference sequence). The CDR3 DNA sequence: TGTGCCACCAGCAGAGATCCCAGCTCCTACAATGAGCAGTTCTTC. Its protein is CATSRDPSSYNEQFF.

This clonotype occurred many times. The chain joins TRBV7-3 to TRBJ1-1, with D tentatively TRBD1 (5 bases). Germline CDR1 and CDR2: SGHTA and FQGTGA. The CDR3 has 16 amino acids. V lost 0 bases, J lost 3 bases, and 14 bases lay in between. The CDR3 reads CASSLTAGQRYTEAFF. In DNA, the CDR3 is TGTGCCAGCAGCTTAACGGCAGGGCAAAGATACACTGAAGCTTTCTTT.

This clonotype was found a few times. Written as DNA, the CDR3 is TGTGCCAGCAGCCGACCGATAAGGGACGGGGAGCTGTTTTTT. This sequence encodes CASSRPIRDGELFF. The V call is TRBV5-6, the J call TRBJ2-2, with D uncertain. This CDR3 is 14 amino acids long. V was trimmed by 4 bases and J by 7 bases, leaving 14 bases between them. Germline CDR1 reads SGHDT; CDR2 reads YYEEEE.

This clonotype was counted ten times or more. The rearrangement joins TRBV5-1 to TRBJ2-3, with no clear D. The V and J ends lost 2 bases and 6 bases respectively, with 4 bases between them. Germline-derived CDR1 and CDR2 are SGHRS and YFSETQ. The CDR3 runs 11 residues. CDR3 sequence: CASSFIDTQYF. The CDR3 DNA follows: TGCGCCAGCAGCTTTATCGATACGCAGTATTTT.

The rearrangement links TRBV7-2 to TRBJ2-2; D unresolved. The germline V gene has CDR1 SGHTA and CDR2 FQGNSA. The CDR3 runs 12 residues. V shed 5 bases and J shed 7 bases, with 8 bases lying between them. Written as DNA, the CDR3 is TGTGCCAGCAGCCCGGGCGGCGGGGAGCTGTTTTTT. Translating it yields CASSPGGGELFF.

The chain links TRBV14 to TRBJ2-7; D could derive from TRBD1 or TRBD2 (6 bases each). V shed 1 base and J shed 2 bases, with 24 bases lying between them. The V gene's germline CDR1 is SGHDN and CDR2 FVKESK. The CDR3 spans 19 residues. The CDR3 here is CASSQGGGRVPRETYEQYF. The CDR3 bases are TGTGCCAGCAGCCAAGGAGGGGGGCGCGTGCCTAGGGAGACCTACGAGCAGTACTTC.

Concerning this clonotype: One end of the junction fails to match germline, which may point to a read error. The chain joins TRBV24-1 to TRBJ2-1; 9 bases map to TRBD2. The CDR3 is 16 amino acids. Germline V gene data show CDR1 as KGHDR and CDR2 as SFDVKD. CDR3 region: CTTSDPGLAGRNEQFF. The CDR3 region has the DNA TGTACCACCAGTGACCCGGGACTAGCAGGACGCAATGAGCAGTTCTTC.

The rearrangement uses TRBV11-2 and TRBJ2-1; D tentatively fits TRBD1 or TRBD2 (5 bases each). The germline V and J ends were trimmed by 1 base and 5 bases, with 21 bases remaining between them. The CDR3 has 18 residues. The germline V gene encodes CDR1 SGHAT and CDR2 FQNNGV. The CDR3 nucleotides are TGTGCCAGCAGCTTAGGGGGGACCTCGCGGTCGGTGAACAATGAGCAGTTCTTC. This codes for CASSLGGTSRSVNNEQFF.

This clonotype was recorded many times. The CDR3 here is CASSETGLNYGYTF. For the CDR3, the DNA is TGTGCCAGCAGCGAGACAGGGCTTAACTATGGCTACACCTTC. The chain links TRBV9 to TRBJ1-2; 7 bases are shared with TRBD1. CDR1 is SGDLS, CDR2 YYNGEE, per germline. There are 14 residues in the CDR3. V was pared by 3 bases and J by 1 base, with 3 bases of the junction left unmatched.

As regards this clonotype: Since a much larger clone is just one base distant, this may be a read error. The chain is built from TRBV20-1 and TRBJ2-7, with TRBD2 matching over 11 bases. Germline V CDR1 and CDR2: DFQATT, SNEGSKA (reference sequence). The CDR3 has 15 amino acids. With V trimmed by 6 bases and J by 5 bases, 12 bases remained unmatched. The CDR3, as DNA: TGCAGTGCCTGGCGACATAGCGGGAGGGGAGACGAGCAGTACTTC. Translated, it gives CSAWRHSGRGDEQYF.

This clonotype was observed many times. This chain joins TRBV29-1 and TRBJ2-2, with 7 bases identical to TRBD1. Trimming cost V 7 bases and J 9 bases; bases outside gene matches: 11. The CDR3 runs to 13 residues. Germline CDR1 and CDR2: SQVTM and ANQGSEA. The CDR3 sequence is CSARDSLLRELFF. CDR3 coding DNA: TGCAGCGCTCGGGACAGTCTGCTAAGGGAGCTGTTTTTT.

This clonotype was counted many times. This rearrangement joins TRBV18 to TRBJ2-4; D is possibly TRBD2 (5 bases). The CDR3 covers 18 residues. CDR1 KGHSH and CDR2 LQKENI come from the germline V gene. V was trimmed by 4 bases and J by 9 bases, leaving 28 bases between them. The CDR3 nucleotides are TGTGCCAGCTCACTAAGCACCAGTGGGTCCTCAGGAGGCCCCATTCAGTACTTC. Amino acid sequence: CASSLSTSGSSGGPIQYF. Full variable domain (missing parts from reference TRBV18 and TRBJ2-4): NAGVMQNPRHLVRRRGQEARLRCSPMKGHSHVYWYRQLPEEGLKFMVYLQKENIIDESGMPKERFSAEFPKEGPSILRIQQVVRGDSAAYFCASSLSTSGSSGGPIQYFGAGTRLSVL.